This TCR beta chain appears in the sequencing data of a study of low-dose radiotherapy and immunotherapy resistance in tumors. At the level of the study: On an every-two-weeks schedule, patients received intravenous nivolumab 240 mg, along with ipilimumab 1 mg/kg every six weeks. Dosing of intravenous cyclophosphamide at 200 mg/m2 occurred every two weeks and took place one day prior to radiation and immunotherapy.

CDR1 and CDR2 (germline): DFQATT, SNEGSKA (reference sequence). The CDR3 sequence is 13 residues long. Trimming left V 3 bases short and J 0 bases short, with 8 bases between. As for time point: after trial treatment. Treatment meaning: LDRT plus nivolumab, ipilimumab, low-dose cyclophosphamide and aspirin (RACIN trial). The patients who were eligible all carried advanced solid tumors that lacked tumor-infiltrating lymphocytes, meaning the tumors were TIL-negative. TRAV and TRBV primers primed cDNA for both TCRalpha and TCRbeta. TCR amplification ran 20 PCR cycles using constant-region and V-primer adapter primers. After the mRNA was isolated, it was amplified using in vitro transcription. Using its own MiXCR run on the reads, TCRdb lists one record per CDR3 protein. In the table there are roughly 100,000 distinct CDR3 sequences, 20% of which are singletons. At least ten counts were recorded for this clonotype.

V gene TRBV20-1 combines with J gene TRBJ2-5; D possibly corresponds to TRBD1 (5 bases). This clonotype was obtained from a male donor with prostate cancer. Sequenced here: PBMCs, sampled after low-dose radiotherapy plus immunotherapy. The CDR3 loop reads CSARGPNQETQYF. The CDR3 DNA is TGCAGTGCTAGGGGGCCGAACCAAGAGACCCAGTACTTC.